This T cell receptor beta chain comes out of a study of cytomegalovirus exposure and HLA in healthy donors. Across the study: The use of the same platform for the 100 to 150 validation repertoires and the roughly 730 first-cohort repertoires was reported by a later analysis. Notes on the study in general: It was about 150 TCR beta chains that were listed as cytomegalovirus-associated.

Turning to this clone: Its specificity is not known.

Sequenced by immunoSEQ multiplex PCR; TCRdb stores in-frame clones only, minus some. The profile shows roughly 330,000 clones, 87% of them singletons. The V end lost 7 bases, the J end lost 1 base, and 22 bases lay between the germline ends. The CDR3 contains 16 residues. Germline-derived CDR1 and CDR2 are SQVTM and ANQGSEA. The source of this sequence is a woman in her twenties or thirties in good health and CMV-seropositive. What was sequenced was PBMCs. This chain joins TRBV29-1 and TRBJ1-2; the D gene is possibly TRBD1 (6 bases). CDR3 protein: CSASRLGALINYGYTF. The CDR3 region has the DNA TGCAGCGCTTCACGACTGGGGGCTTTAATTAACTATGGCTACACCTTC.